A selection of T cell receptor beta chains follows, all from one sample in a study of glioma-infiltrating T cells. TCRdb called the multiplex PCR reads again in MiXCR, with one record for every CDR3 protein. The data show under 150,000 distinct CDR3 sequences, about two fifths seen once. The sequencing input was glioma tissue, nonneoplastic brain tissue, or PBMCs (not recorded which). The receptors were gathered from a human donor with low-grade glioma or glioblastoma, undergoing nonglioma brain surgery, or in good health (not recorded which). The CDR3 runs from the conserved cysteine through the conserved F or W. The D gene is left open where the match is weak. The size of a clone is reported for some rows only, either as once, few or many, or as a class for expanded clones.

cdr3_nt cdr3_aa clone_size d_call j_call v_call
TGTGCCAGCAGTGAAGACGACAGGCTGGGCACTGAAGCTTTCTTT CASSEDDRLGTEAFF few NA TRBJ1-1 TRBV6-1
TGTGCCAGCAGTGAATGGGTGAACACTGAAGCTTTCTTT CASSEWVNTEAFF NA NA TRBJ1-1 TRBV2
TGCGCCAGCAGCCAAGATCGGAGTCTAGAGGGAATCACAGATACGCAGTATTTT CASSQDRSLEGITDTQYF NA NA TRBJ2-3 TRBV4-3
TGTGCCAGCAGTTCCGCCGGGAGTCGCGCCGATACGCAGTATTTT CASSSAGSRADTQYF few NA TRBJ2-3 TRBV28
TGCAGTGCTCCCTCCGGGGGGGATTCCTCCGACAATGAGCAGTTCTTC CSAPSGGDSSDNEQFF NA TRBD2 TRBJ2-1 TRBV20-1
TGTGCCAGCAGTTGGACAGCGAGCAATCAGCCCCAGCATTTT CASSWTASNQPQHF NA NA TRBJ1-5 TRBV2
TGTGCCAGCAGTGAAGAGGGGGACAGAAATCAGCCCCAGCATTTT CASSEEGDRNQPQHF NA TRBD1 TRBJ1-5 TRBV6-1
TGTGCCAGCAGTTACTCGATAGGGACAGTCCGAGAGACCCAGTACTTC CASSYSIGTVRETQYF NA TRBD1 TRBJ2-5 TRBV6-6
TGTGCCAGCAGTTTACGTTATCGGGGCAAAGGAAACACAGATACGCAGTATTTT CASSLRYRGKGNTDTQYF NA NA TRBJ2-3 TRBV28
TGTGCCAGCAGCGGTCTACCAGATACGCAGTATTTT CASSGLPDTQYF NA NA TRBJ2-3 TRBV7-9
TGTGCCAGCAGCCAATTCGCCAGGGCGGGCACAGATACGCAGTATTTT CASSQFARAGTDTQYF NA NA TRBJ2-3 TRBV7-8